This T cell receptor beta chain originates from a study of blood T cell repertoires in COVID-19. As for the study in general: PBMCs, B-cell-depleted T cells, or T cells were the source of the cDNA or gDNA that made up the material.

Under the authors' procedure: Nucleated cell number was recorded as an estimate derived from reference gene primer amplification. Generated by immunoSEQ multiplex PCR, the TCRdb table keeps only in-frame clones and is missing some. V, J and clone size are taken as reported in that table, and D and trimming were inferred from the DNA itself. The sample includes about 130,000 clones, about 92% of them seen just once. Germline CDR1 SGHNT, CDR2 YYREEE (reference sequence). The V gene end was trimmed by 1 base and the J gene end by 7 bases; junction bases not matched to a gene: 7. The CDR3 consists of 15 residues.

This clonotype originated in a man aged 50 or older with active COVID-19. Source material: peripheral blood. The rearrangement uses TRBV5-4 and TRBJ2-1; 8 nucleotides agree with TRBD2. In nucleotides, the CDR3 is TGTGCCAGCAGCTTGCTTAGCGGGACCTCAAATGAGCAGTTCTTC. It translates to CASSLLSGTSNEQFF.